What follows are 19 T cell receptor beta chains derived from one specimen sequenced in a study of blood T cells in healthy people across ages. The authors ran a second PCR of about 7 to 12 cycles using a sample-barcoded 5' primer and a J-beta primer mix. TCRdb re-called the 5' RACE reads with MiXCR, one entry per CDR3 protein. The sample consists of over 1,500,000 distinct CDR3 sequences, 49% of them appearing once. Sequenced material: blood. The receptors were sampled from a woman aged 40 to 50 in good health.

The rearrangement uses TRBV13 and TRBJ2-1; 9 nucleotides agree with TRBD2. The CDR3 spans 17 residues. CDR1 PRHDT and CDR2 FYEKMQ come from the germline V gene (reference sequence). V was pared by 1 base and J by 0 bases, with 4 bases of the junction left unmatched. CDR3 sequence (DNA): TGTGCCAGCAGCTTAGTGGCTAGCGGGATCTCCTACAATGAGCAGTTCTTC. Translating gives CASSLVASGISYNEQFF.

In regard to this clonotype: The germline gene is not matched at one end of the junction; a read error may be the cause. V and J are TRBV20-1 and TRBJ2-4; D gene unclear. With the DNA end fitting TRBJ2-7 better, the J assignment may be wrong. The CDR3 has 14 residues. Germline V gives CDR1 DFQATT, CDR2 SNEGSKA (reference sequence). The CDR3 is CSARVYYPSYEQYF. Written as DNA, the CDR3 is TGCAGTGCCAGAGTGTACTACCCCTCCTACGAGCAGTACTTC.

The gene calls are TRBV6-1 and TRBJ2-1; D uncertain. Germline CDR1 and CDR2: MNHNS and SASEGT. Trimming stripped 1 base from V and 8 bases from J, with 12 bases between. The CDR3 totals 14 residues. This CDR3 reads CASSEVSGPDEQFF. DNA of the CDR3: TGTGCCAGCAGTGAAGTCTCGGGTCCCGATGAGCAGTTCTTC.

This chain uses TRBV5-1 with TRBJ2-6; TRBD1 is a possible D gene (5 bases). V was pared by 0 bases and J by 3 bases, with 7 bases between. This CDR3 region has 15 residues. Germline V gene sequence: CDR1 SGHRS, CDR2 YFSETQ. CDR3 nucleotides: TGCGCCAGCAGCTTGGAGGGGAATGGGGCCAACGTCCTGACTTTC. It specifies CASSLEGNGANVLTF.

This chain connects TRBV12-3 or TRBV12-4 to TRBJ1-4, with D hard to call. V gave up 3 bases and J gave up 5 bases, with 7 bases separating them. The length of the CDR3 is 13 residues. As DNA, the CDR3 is TGTGCCAGCAGTTTTTTCGCAAATGAAAAACTGTTTTTT. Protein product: CASSFFANEKLFF.

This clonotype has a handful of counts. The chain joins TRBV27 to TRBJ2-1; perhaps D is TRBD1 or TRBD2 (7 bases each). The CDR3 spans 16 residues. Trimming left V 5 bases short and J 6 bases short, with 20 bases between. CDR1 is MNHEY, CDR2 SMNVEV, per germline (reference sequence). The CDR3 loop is CASSQETGRGPNEQFF. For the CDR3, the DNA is TGTGCCAGCAGTCAAGAGACAGGGAGGGGACCCAATGAGCAGTTCTTC.

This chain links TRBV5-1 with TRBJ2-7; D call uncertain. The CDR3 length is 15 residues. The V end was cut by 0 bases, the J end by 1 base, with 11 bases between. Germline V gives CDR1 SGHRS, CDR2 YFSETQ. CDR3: CASSLDGLVSYEQYF. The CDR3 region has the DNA TGCGCCAGCAGCTTGGATGGCCTCGTATCCTACGAGCAGTACTTC.

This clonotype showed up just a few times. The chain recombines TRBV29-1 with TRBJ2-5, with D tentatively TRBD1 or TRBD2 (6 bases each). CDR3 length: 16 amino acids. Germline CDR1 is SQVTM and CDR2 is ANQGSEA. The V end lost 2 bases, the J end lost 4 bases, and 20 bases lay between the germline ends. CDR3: CSVEISRGAVIETQYF. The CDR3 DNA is TGCAGCGTTGAAATATCGAGGGGGGCCGTGATAGAGACCCAGTACTTC.

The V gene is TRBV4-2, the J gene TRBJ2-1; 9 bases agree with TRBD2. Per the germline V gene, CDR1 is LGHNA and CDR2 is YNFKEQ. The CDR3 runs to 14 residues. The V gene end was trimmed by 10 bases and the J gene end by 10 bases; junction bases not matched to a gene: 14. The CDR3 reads CATKTSGGVGEQFF. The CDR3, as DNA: TGTGCCACCAAGACTAGCGGCGGCGTGGGGGAGCAGTTCTTC.

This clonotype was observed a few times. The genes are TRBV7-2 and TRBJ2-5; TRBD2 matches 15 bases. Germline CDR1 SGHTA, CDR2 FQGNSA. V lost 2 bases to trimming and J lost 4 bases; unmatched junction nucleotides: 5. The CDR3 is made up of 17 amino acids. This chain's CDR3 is CASSLRTSGGVGETQYF. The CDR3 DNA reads TGTGCCAGCAGCTTAAGGACTAGCGGGGGGGTCGGAGAGACCCAGTACTTC.

For the CDR3, the DNA is TGTGCCAGCAGCTTGGTTGGGCGCAGGAACACTGAAGCTTTCTTT. This translates into CASSLVGRRNTEAFF. The chain has TRBV5-4 and TRBJ1-1; D call uncertain. Germline loops: CDR1 SGHNT, CDR2 YYREEE (reference sequence). This CDR3 contains 15 residues. Trimming shortened V by 0 bases and J by 1 base, and 10 bases separated the two germline ends.

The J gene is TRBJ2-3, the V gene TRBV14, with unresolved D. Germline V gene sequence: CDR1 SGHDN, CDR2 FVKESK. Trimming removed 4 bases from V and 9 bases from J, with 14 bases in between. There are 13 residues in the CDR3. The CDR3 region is CASSLSSTATQYF. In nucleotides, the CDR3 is TGTGCCAGCAGCCTAAGCTCTACGGCCACGCAGTATTTT.

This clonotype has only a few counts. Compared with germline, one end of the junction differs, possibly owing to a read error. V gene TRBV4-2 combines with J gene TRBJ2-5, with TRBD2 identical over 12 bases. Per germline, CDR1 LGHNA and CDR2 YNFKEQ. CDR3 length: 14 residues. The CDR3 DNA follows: TGTGCCGGCAGCCTGACTAGCGGGGGAGAGACCCAGTACTTC. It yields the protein CAGSLTSGGETQYF.

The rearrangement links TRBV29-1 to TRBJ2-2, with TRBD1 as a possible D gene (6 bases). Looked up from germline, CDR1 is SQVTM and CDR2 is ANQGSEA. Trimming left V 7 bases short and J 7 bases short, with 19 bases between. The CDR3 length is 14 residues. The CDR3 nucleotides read TGCAGCGCGACAGGTCTAGAGAGACGCGGGGAGCTGTTTTTT. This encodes CSATGLERRGELFF.

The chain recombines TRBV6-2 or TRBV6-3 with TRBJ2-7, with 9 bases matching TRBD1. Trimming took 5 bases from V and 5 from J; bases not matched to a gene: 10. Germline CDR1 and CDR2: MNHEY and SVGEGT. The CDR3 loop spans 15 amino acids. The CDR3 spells CASSGAGTGLDEQYF. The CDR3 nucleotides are TGTGCCAGCAGTGGGGCAGGGACAGGGCTGGACGAGCAGTACTTC.

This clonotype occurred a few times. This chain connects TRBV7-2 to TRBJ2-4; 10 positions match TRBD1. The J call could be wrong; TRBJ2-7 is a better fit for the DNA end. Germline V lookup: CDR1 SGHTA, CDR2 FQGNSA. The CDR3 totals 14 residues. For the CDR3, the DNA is TGTGCCAGCAGCCGTCCCGGGACAGGGGACGAGCAGTACTTC. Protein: CASSRPGTGDEQYF.

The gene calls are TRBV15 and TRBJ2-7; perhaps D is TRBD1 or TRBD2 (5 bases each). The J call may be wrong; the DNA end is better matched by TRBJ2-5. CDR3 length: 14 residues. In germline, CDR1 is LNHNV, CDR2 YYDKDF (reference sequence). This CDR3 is CATSRAASGGTQYF. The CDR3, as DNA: TGTGCCACCAGCAGAGCGGCAAGTGGGGGGACCCAGTACTTC.

The CDR3 region is CASSYGVAGGLDYNEQFF. CDR3 DNA sequence: TGTGCCAGCAGTTACGGTGTAGCGGGGGGGTTGGATTACAATGAGCAGTTCTTC. The rearrangement links TRBV6-2 or TRBV6-3 to TRBJ2-1; TRBD2 agrees at 11 bases. The CDR3 extends over 18 amino acids. Trimming cost V 2 bases and J 4 bases; bases outside gene matches: 10. Germline lookup yields CDR1 MNHEY and CDR2 SVGEGT.

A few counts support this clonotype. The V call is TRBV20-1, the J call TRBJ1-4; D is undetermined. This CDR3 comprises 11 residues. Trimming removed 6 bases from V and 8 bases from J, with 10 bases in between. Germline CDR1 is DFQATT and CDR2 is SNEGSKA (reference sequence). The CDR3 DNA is TGCAGTGCCAATTTTGGGGAAAAACTGTTTTTT. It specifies CSANFGEKLFF.